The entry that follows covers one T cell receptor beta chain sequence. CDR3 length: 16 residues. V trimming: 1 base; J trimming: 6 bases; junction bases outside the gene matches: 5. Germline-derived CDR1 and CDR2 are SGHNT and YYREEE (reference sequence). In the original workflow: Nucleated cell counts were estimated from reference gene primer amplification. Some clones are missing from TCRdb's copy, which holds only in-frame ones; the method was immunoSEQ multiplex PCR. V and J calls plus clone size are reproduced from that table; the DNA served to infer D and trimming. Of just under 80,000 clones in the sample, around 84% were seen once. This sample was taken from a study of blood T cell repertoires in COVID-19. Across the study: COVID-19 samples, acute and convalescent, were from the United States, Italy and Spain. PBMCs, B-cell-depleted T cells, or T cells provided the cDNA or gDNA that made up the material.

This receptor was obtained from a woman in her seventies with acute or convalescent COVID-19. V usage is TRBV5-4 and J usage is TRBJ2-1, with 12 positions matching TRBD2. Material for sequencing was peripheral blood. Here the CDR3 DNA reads TGTGCCAGCAGCTTGAGTCTAGCGGGAGGGCCCAATGAGCAGTTCTTC. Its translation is CASSLSLAGGPNEQFF.